The present T cell receptor beta chain was sequenced within a study of cytomegalovirus exposure and HLA in healthy donors. Study-wide context: Sequencing of about 200 million T cells in an earlier analysis found 95 million to 120 million unique TCR beta sequences.

When sampled, the donors appeared nominally healthy, though they likely had unrecorded immune exposures. Germline values: CDR1 SGHRS, CDR2 YFSETQ. Germline trimming cut 0 bases from V and 0 bases from J; bases unmatched to any gene: 5. This CDR3 has 16 amino acids. Turning to this clone: Its antigen remains unknown.

The PCR ran on 60 Vbeta and 13 Jbeta primers. Sequencing used immunoSEQ multiplex PCR; TCRdb keeps in-frame clones, though not all of them. The data show about 230,000 clones, with about 80% seen just once and about 2.5% held by the top ten. Findings and limits, study-wide: A previous analysis found most TCR beta V segments productive roughly 90% or roughly 30% of the time. A later analysis linked some 17,000 TCR beta sequences to HLA alleles at 0.05 false discovery rate.

This clonotype was sampled from a woman aged 55-69 years in good health and CMV-seropositive. The chain employs TRBV5-1 and TRBJ2-5; 7 bases align to TRBD2. Input material: PBMCs. This CDR3 is CASSLGGTTYQETQYF. DNA for the CDR3: TGCGCCAGCAGCTTGGGTGGGACTACATACCAAGAGACCCAGTACTTC.